This TCR beta chain is from a study of tissue T cells after allogeneic stem cell transplantation. Study conclusions and caveats: Motif-based clustering found tissue-specific repertoire signatures shared across patients, though few clones were shared.

Profiling relied on immunoSEQ multiplex PCR, and the TCRdb table lists in-frame clones only, not all of them. The profile shows roughly 3,000 clones, more than 45% of them singletons. CDR3 length: 13 residues. Trimming took 4 bases from V and 4 from J, leaving 6 bases between them. Per germline, CDR1 FNHDT and CDR2 SITEND (reference sequence). This clone has only a few counts. Its antigen remains unidentified. Mouse germline and gene names are used. Coverage ceases 1 residue before the CDR3 finishes, and the germline J gene fills in the end. Noted time point: mouse harvest day 7 after allogeneic transplant. Mouse grafts combined 10^7 T-cell-depleted bone marrow cells with 10^6 splenic CD5+ T cells.

Sequenced input: spleen. This TCR was sampled from a female BALB/c mouse given C57BL/6 T cells with graft-versus-host disease after an allogeneic hematopoietic cell transplant. The rearrangement links TRBV19 to TRBJ1-6; the D gene is possibly TRBD1 (5 bases). TRBJ1-6 is filed as an ORF, its function uncertain. The part of the CDR3 DNA that was read is TGTGCCAGCAGTCGACAGTATAATTCGCCCCTCTAC. Translated, it gives CASSRQYNSPLY. The full CDR3 protein is CASSRQYNSPLYF.